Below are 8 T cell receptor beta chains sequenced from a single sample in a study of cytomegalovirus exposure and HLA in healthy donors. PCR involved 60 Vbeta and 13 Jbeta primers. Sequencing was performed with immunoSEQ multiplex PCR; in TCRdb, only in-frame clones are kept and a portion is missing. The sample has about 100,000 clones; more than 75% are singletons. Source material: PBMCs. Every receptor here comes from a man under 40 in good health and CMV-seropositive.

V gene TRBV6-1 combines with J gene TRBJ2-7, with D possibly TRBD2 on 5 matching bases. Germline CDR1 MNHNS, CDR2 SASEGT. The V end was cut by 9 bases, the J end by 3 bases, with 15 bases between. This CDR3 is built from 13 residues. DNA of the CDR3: TGTGCCAGTTGGAGTCGGGGTCGCTACGAGCAGTACTTC. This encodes CASWSRGRYEQYF.

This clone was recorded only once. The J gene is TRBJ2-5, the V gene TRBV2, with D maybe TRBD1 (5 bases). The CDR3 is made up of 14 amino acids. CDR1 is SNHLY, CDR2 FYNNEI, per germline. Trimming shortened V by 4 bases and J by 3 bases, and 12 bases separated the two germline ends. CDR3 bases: TGTGCCAGCAGTGCGGTCCGCAGGGAAGAGACCCAGTACTTC. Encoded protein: CASSAVRREETQYF.

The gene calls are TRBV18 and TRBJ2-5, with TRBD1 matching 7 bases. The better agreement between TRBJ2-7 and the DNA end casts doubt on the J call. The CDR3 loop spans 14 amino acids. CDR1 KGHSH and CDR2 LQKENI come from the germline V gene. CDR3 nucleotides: TGTGCCAGCTCACAAGCCGGGACAGACTACGAGCAGTACTTC. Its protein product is CASSQAGTDYEQYF.

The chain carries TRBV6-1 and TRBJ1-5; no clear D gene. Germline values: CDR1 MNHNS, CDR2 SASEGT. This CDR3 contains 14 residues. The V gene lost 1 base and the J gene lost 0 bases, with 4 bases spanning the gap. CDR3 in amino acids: CASSEGYSNQPQHF. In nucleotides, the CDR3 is TGTGCCAGCAGTGAAGGTTATAGCAATCAGCCCCAGCATTTT.

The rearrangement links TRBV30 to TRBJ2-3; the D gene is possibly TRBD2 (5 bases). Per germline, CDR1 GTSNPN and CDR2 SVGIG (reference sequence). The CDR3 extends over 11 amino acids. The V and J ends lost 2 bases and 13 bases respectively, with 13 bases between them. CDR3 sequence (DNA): TGTGCCTGGAGTTACGAGGGTAGGAAGTATTTT. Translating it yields CAWSYEGRKYF.

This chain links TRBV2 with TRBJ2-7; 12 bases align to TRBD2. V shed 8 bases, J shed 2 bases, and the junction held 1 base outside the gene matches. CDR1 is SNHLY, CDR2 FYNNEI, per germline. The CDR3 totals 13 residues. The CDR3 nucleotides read TGTGCCAGCGGACTAGCGGGGACCTACGAGCAGTACTTC. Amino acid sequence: CASGLAGTYEQYF. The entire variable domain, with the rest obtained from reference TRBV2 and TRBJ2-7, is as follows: EPEVTQTPSHQVTQMGQEVILRCVPISNHLYFYWYRQILGQKVEFLVSFYNNEISEKSEIFDDQFSVERPDGSNFTLKIRSTKLEDSAMYFCASGLAGTYEQYFGPGTRLTVT.

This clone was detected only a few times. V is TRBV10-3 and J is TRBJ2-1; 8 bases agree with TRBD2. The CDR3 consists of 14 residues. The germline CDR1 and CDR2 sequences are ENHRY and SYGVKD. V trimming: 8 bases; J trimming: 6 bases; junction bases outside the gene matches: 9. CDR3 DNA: TGTGCCATCGGGGGACTAGGGATCTTCAATGAGCAGTTCTTC. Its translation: CAIGGLGIFNEQFF.

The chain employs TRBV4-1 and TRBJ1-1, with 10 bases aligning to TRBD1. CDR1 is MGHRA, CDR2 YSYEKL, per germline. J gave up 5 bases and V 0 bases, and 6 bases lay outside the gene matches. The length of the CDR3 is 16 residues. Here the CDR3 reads CASSQEPGTGATEAFF. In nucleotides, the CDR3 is TGCGCCAGCAGCCAAGAACCCGGGACAGGGGCGACTGAAGCTTTCTTT.